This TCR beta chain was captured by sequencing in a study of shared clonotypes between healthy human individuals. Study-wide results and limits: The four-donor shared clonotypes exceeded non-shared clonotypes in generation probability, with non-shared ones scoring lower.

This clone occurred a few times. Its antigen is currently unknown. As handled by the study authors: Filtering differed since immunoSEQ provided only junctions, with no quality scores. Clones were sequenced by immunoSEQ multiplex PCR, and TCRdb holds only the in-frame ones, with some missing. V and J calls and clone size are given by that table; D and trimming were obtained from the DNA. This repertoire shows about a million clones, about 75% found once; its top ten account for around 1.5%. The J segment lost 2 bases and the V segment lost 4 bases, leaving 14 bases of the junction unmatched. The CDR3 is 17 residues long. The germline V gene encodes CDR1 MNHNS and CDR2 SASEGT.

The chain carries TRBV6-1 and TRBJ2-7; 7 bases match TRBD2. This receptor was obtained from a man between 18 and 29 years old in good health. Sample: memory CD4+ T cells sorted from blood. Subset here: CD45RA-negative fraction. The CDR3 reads CASSGLQQVRGAYEQYF. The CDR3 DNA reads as TGTGCCAGCAGTGGCTTACAACAGGTTCGGGGGGCCTACGAGCAGTACTTC.